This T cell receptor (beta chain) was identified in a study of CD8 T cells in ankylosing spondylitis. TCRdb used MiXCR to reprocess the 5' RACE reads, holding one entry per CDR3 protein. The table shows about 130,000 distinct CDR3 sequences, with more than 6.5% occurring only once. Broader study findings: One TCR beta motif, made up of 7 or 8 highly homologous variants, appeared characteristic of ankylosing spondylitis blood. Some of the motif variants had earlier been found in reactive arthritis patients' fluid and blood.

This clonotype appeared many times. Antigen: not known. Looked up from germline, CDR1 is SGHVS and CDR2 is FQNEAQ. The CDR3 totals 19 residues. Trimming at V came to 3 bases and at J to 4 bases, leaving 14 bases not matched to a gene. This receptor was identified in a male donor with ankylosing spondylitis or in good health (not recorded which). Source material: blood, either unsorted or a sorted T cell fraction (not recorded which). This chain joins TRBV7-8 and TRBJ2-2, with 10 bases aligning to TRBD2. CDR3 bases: TGTGCCAGCAGCTTCAGGGAGAGTAGCGGGAGGTCCTTCACCGGGGAGCTGTTTTTT. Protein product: CASSFRESSGRSFTGELFF.